Shown below are 27 T cell receptor beta chains from a single sample sequenced in a study of chemoradiotherapy in HPV16-positive cancers. Sequencing was performed with immunoSEQ multiplex PCR; in TCRdb, only in-frame clones are kept and a portion is missing. The sample has around 14,000 clones, approximately 84% seen once. Sampling was conducted from a patient who underwent chemoradiotherapy. These receptors originate from a human donor with HPV-associated anogenital cancer.

The chain links TRBV19 to TRBJ1-5; 9 bases match TRBD1. The trim removed 4 bases at V and 3 bases at J, leaving 7 bases unmatched. Germline CDR1 LNHDA, CDR2 SQIVND (reference sequence). The CDR3 is made up of 16 amino acids. The CDR3 DNA reads as TGTGCCAGTAGTACTCTACGGACAGGGGCCAATCAGCCCCAGCATTTT. Translated: CASSTLRTGANQPQHF.

This clone appeared a single time. This chain joins TRBV9 and TRBJ2-7; TRBD2 matches at 12 bases. Trimming cost V 0 bases and J 0 bases; bases outside gene matches: 16. Germline V CDR1 and CDR2: SGDLS, YYNGEE. The CDR3 totals 21 residues. In nucleotides, the CDR3 is TGTGCCAGCAGCGTAGAGAGGGCTGGACTAGCGGGGTGGGTCCCCTCCTACGAGCAGTACTTC. This sequence encodes CASSVERAGLAGWVPSYEQYF.

This chain connects TRBV21-1 to TRBJ1-2; the tabulated D call, TRBD1, remains unverified against the DNA. TRBV21-1 is an annotated pseudogene. This CDR3 contains 15 residues. The CDR3 DNA reads TGTGCCAGCAGCCCCCGGGGAGGGACAGGGTCCGGCTACACCTTC. It is translated as CASSPRGGTGSGYTF.

This chain connects TRBV30 to TRBJ2-7; 9 bases fit TRBD1. This CDR3 contains 14 residues. CDR1 GTSNPN and CDR2 SVGIG come from the germline V gene (reference sequence). V shed 8 bases and J 3 bases; nucleotides not matched to a gene: 11. Here the CDR3 DNA reads TGTGCCCTAAGAGGAGGGACAGGGAACTACGAGCAGTACTTC. Amino acid sequence: CALRGGTGNYEQYF.

V is TRBV7-2 and J is TRBJ1-1, with D possibly matching TRBD1 (5 bases). Trimming removed 3 bases at V and 4 bases at J, with 9 bases between. The CDR3 loop spans 13 amino acids. The germline gives CDR1 SGHTA, CDR2 FQGNSA. The CDR3 DNA reads as TGTGCCAGCAGCTTCGGGGGGAGCACTGAAGCTTTCTTT. Protein product: CASSFGGSTEAFF.

This sequence joins TRBV6-1 and TRBJ2-3; D call uncertain. In germline, CDR1 is MNHNS, CDR2 SASEGT. The CDR3 has 15 residues. Trimming shortened V by 2 bases and J by 1 base, and 10 bases separated the two germline ends. The CDR3 loop is CASSESLTRTDTQYF. Here the CDR3 DNA reads TGTGCCAGCAGTGAATCCTTAACCCGCACAGATACGCAGTATTTT.

This chain joins TRBV27 and TRBJ2-1; 8 nucleotides line up with TRBD2. The germline gives CDR1 MNHEY, CDR2 SMNVEV (reference sequence). With V trimmed by 0 bases and J by 8 bases, 12 bases remained unmatched. The CDR3 length is 17 residues. The CDR3 DNA follows: TGTGCCAGCAGTTTATCCCAACTGGGCGGGGGGCGCGATGAGCAGTTCTTC. Translation: CASSLSQLGGGRDEQFF.

The rearrangement uses TRBV7-6 and TRBJ1-1; D gene unclear. The length of the CDR3 is 13 residues. V was shortened by 1 base and J by 3 bases, with 6 bases between the two germline ends. Per the germline V gene, CDR1 is SGHVS and CDR2 is FNYEAQ. The CDR3 DNA reads as TGTGCCAGCAGCTTAGAGTCATACACTGAAGCTTTCTTT. This sequence encodes CASSLESYTEAFF.

The rearrangement uses TRBV4-2 and TRBJ1-1; D perhaps matches TRBD1 (6 bases). The germline gives CDR1 LGHNA, CDR2 YNFKEQ. V dropped 5 bases and J dropped 6 bases, with 10 bases sitting between them. The CDR3 spans 12 residues. The CDR3 here is CASSTDRSEAFF. CDR3 DNA sequence: TGTGCCAGCAGCACAGACAGGTCTGAAGCTTTCTTT.

V gene TRBV14 combines with J gene TRBJ2-3; either TRBD1 or TRBD2 may fit D (5 bases each). The CDR3 contains 13 residues. Germline V gene data show CDR1 as SGHDN and CDR2 as FVKESK. V lost 4 bases and J 4 bases, leaving 9 bases between the germline ends. The CDR3 here is CASSRGNSDTQYF. CDR3 nucleotide sequence: TGTGCCAGCAGCCGGGGGAACTCAGATACGCAGTATTTT.

The chain couples TRBV4-3 to TRBJ2-7; maybe TRBD1 (6 bases). Trimming left V 2 bases short and J 1 base short, with 9 bases between. CDR3 size: 14 residues. Looked up from germline, CDR1 is LGHNA and CDR2 is YSLEER. Here the CDR3 reads CASSQQTGSYEQYF. CDR3 DNA sequence: TGCGCCAGCAGCCAACAGACAGGATCCTACGAGCAGTACTTC.

CDR3 bases: TGTGCCAGCAGCACGCAAATGGGCCTCCGATACTACGAGCAGTACTTC. Translation: CASSTQMGLRYYEQYF. V gene TRBV7-9 combines with J gene TRBJ2-7; D call uncertain. V was clipped by 5 bases and J by 3 bases, with 20 bases between them. Germline V gene data show CDR1 as SEHNR and CDR2 as FQNEAQ (reference sequence). This CDR3 comprises 16 residues.

In nucleotides, the CDR3 is TGTGCCAGCAGTTTGCGCACCGGGGAGCTGTTTTTT. Its protein is CASSLRTGELFF. The chain joins TRBV28 to TRBJ2-2; D gene unclear. Germline-derived CDR1 and CDR2 are MDHEN and SYDVKM. CDR3 size: 12 residues. V gave up 3 bases and J gave up 4 bases, with 3 bases separating them.

The chain employs TRBV2 and TRBJ1-2; TRBD1 might be the D (6 bases). This CDR3 has 13 amino acids. The germline CDR1 and CDR2 sequences are SNHLY and FYNNEI. Trimming removed 5 bases from V and 2 bases from J, with 9 bases in between. The CDR3 is CASSRRGNYGYTF. CDR3 DNA sequence: TGTGCCAGCAGTCGCAGGGGCAACTATGGCTACACCTTC.

The chain links TRBV6-1 to TRBJ2-1; D possibly corresponds to TRBD1 (5 bases). V lost 4 bases, J lost 3 bases, and 13 bases lay in between. The germline V gene encodes CDR1 MNHNS and CDR2 SASEGT. The CDR3 totals 15 residues. CDR3 region: CASSVQVSSYNEQFF. In nucleotides, the CDR3 is TGTGCCAGCAGTGTACAGGTATCTAGCTACAATGAGCAGTTCTTC.

The chain employs TRBV25-1 and TRBJ1-6; D is uncertain. The CDR3 runs to 13 residues. Germline V gene data show CDR1 as MGHDK and CDR2 as SYGVNS. V lost 1 base to trimming and J lost 7 bases, with 5 bases between them. For the CDR3, the DNA is TGTGCCAGCAGTGAATTGGAGAATTCACCCCTCCACTTT. Protein sequence: CASSELENSPLHF. The whole variable domain, remainder taken from reference TRBV25-1 and TRBJ1-6, is EADIYQTPRYLVIGTGKKITLECSQTMGHDKMYWYQQDPGMELHLIHYSYGVNSTEKGDLSSESTVSRIRTEHFPLTLESARPSHTSQYLCASSELENSPLHFGNGTRLTVT.

This clone appeared a single time. The chain uses TRBV28 and TRBJ1-1, with D possibly matching TRBD1 (5 bases). Germline CDR1 and CDR2: MDHEN and SYDVKM. V lost 5 bases to trimming and J lost 3 bases, with 13 bases between them. The CDR3 contains 14 residues. The CDR3 spells CASSMLRGYTEAFF. CDR3 bases: TGTGCCAGCAGTATGCTCCGGGGGTACACTGAAGCTTTCTTT.

The chain combines TRBV19 with TRBJ2-7; either TRBD1 or TRBD2 may fit D (5 bases each). Germline CDR1 LNHDA, CDR2 SQIVND (reference sequence). There are 16 residues in the CDR3. The V end lost 3 bases, the J end lost 3 bases, and 18 bases lay between the germline ends. CDR3 nucleotide sequence: TGTGCCAGTAGTATCTCCGGGACGGAGAGTATCTACGAGCAGTACTTC. Its protein is CASSISGTESIYEQYF.

The genes are TRBV6-5 and TRBJ2-7, with 7 nucleotides matching TRBD1. The CDR3 length is 13 residues. Germline lookup yields CDR1 MNHEY and CDR2 SVGAGI. The V gene end was trimmed by 6 bases and the J gene end by 3 bases; junction bases not matched to a gene: 5. The DNA of the CDR3 is TGTGCCAGCAGACACCGGGACAGCTACGAGCAGTACTTC. Its translation: CASRHRDSYEQYF.

This clone was seen only once. The CDR3 coding sequence is TGTGCCAGCACAGACAAGAATGAAAAACTGTTTTTT. Translated, it gives CASTDKNEKLFF. This sequence joins TRBV2 and TRBJ1-4; D not certain. CDR1 is SNHLY and CDR2 is FYNNEI in the germline V gene. The CDR3 has 12 residues. V was shortened by 7 bases and J by 5 bases, with 8 bases between the two germline ends. Full variable domain (remainder filled in from reference TRBV2 and TRBJ1-4): EPEVTQTPSHQVTQMGQEVILRCVPISNHLYFYWYRQILGQKVEFLVSFYNNEISEKSEIFDDQFSVERPDGSNFTLKIRSTKLEDSAMYFCASTDKNEKLFFGSGTQLSVL.

The rearrangement links TRBV4-3 to TRBJ1-2; perhaps TRBD1 as D (6 bases). Germline CDR1 LGHNA, CDR2 YSLEER. Trimming cost V 0 bases and J 4 bases, with 12 bases left between them. The CDR3 has 15 residues. The CDR3 reads CASSQEIQGAYGYTF. The CDR3 DNA follows: TGCGCCAGCAGCCAAGAAATACAGGGTGCCTATGGCTACACCTTC.

This clone has just a few counts. The rearrangement joins TRBV28 to TRBJ1-1, with D unresolved. Germline CDR1 MDHEN, CDR2 SYDVKM. V dropped 1 base and J dropped 5 bases, with 8 bases sitting between them. The CDR3 has 13 amino acids. As DNA, the CDR3 is TGTGCCAGCAGTTTATCTCGTGGAACTGAAGCTTTCTTT. This sequence encodes CASSLSRGTEAFF.

This rearrangement joins TRBV5-6 to TRBJ1-5; D may be TRBD1 (5 bases). Trimming left V 1 base short and J 6 bases short, with 14 bases between. Per germline, CDR1 SGHDT and CDR2 YYEEEE. The CDR3 length is 15 residues. DNA for the CDR3: TGTGCCAGCAGCTTGTCCAGGGCAGGAAGTCAGCCCCAGCATTTT. Encoded protein: CASSLSRAGSQPQHF.

The chain joins TRBV6-5 to TRBJ1-2, with 10 positions matching TRBD1. Germline trimming cut 6 bases from V and 4 bases from J; bases unmatched to any gene: 8. This CDR3 has 15 amino acids. CDR1 and CDR2 (germline): MNHEY, SVGAGI. CDR3 sequence (DNA): TGTGCCAGCAGCCTATCGGGACAGGGGTTCTATGGCTACACCTTC. Its protein is CASSLSGQGFYGYTF.

This clone was detected only a few times. This chain uses TRBV7-3 with TRBJ1-5; D unclear. CDR1 is SGHTA and CDR2 is FQGTGA in the germline V gene. With 5 bases removed from V and 6 bases from J, the gap between germline ends came to 14 bases. This CDR3 comprises 14 residues. The CDR3 nucleotides read TGTGCCAGCAGCCCGTCGAAGTATTGTCAGCCCCAGCATTTT. Its protein is CASSPSKYCQPQHF.

This clone was observed a single time. The chain couples TRBV2 to TRBJ2-1; no clear D gene. V was pared by 1 base and J by 5 bases, with 6 bases between. The germline V gene has CDR1 SNHLY and CDR2 FYNNEI. The CDR3 has 13 amino acids. The CDR3, as DNA: TGTGCCAGCAGTGAAGGGGCTAACAATGAGCAGTTCTTC. It codes for CASSEGANNEQFF.

This clone was counted between two and nine times. This chain uses TRBV18 with TRBJ1-1; tentatively, D is TRBD1 (6 bases). V was clipped by 2 bases and J by 1 base, with 14 bases between them. Looked up from germline, CDR1 is KGHSH and CDR2 is LQKENI. This CDR3 contains 16 residues. Here the CDR3 reads CASSPAGVRGNTEAFF. As DNA, the CDR3 is TGTGCCAGCTCACCAGCAGGGGTAAGAGGGAACACTGAAGCTTTCTTT.